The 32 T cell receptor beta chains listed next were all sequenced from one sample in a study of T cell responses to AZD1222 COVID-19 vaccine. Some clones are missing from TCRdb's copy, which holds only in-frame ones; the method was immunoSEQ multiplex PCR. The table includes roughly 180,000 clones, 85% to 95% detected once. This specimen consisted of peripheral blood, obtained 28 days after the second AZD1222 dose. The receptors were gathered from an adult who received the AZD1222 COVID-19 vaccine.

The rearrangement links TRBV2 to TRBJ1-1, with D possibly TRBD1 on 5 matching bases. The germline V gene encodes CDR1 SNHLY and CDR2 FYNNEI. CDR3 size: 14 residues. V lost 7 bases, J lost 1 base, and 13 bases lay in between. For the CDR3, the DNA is TGTGCCAGCACCGAGGAGACAGCGAACACTGAAGCTTTCTTT. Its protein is CASTEETANTEAFF.

The CDR3 region is CASSLEGDTHYGYTF. Here the CDR3 DNA reads TGTGCCAGCAGCTTGGAAGGGGATACGCACTATGGCTACACCTTC. V is TRBV5-8 and J is TRBJ1-2; possible D gene TRBD1, 5 bases. V lost 0 bases and J 3 bases, leaving 12 bases between the germline ends. Germline assignment: CDR1 SGHTS and CDR2 YDEGEE. The CDR3 has 15 amino acids.

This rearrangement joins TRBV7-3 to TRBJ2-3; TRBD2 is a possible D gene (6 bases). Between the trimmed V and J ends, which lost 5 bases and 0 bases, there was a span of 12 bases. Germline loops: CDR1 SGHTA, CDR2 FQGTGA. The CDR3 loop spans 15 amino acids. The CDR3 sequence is CASSPLSGSTDTQYF. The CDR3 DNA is TGTGCCAGCAGCCCGTTGAGCGGGAGCACAGATACGCAGTATTTT.

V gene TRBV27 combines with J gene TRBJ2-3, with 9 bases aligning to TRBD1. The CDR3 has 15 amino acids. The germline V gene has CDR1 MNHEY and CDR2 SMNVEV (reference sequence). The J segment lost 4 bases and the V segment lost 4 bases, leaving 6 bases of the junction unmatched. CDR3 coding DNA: TGTGCCAGCAGTTCCCCAGGACAGGGGTCAGATACGCAGTATTTT. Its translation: CASSSPGQGSDTQYF.

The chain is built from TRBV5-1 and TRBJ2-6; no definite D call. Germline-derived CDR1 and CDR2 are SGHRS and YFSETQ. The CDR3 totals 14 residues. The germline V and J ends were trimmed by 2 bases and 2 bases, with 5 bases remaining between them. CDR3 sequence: CASSFWAGANVLTF. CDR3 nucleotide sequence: TGCGCCAGCAGCTTTTGGGCTGGGGCCAACGTCCTGACTTTC.

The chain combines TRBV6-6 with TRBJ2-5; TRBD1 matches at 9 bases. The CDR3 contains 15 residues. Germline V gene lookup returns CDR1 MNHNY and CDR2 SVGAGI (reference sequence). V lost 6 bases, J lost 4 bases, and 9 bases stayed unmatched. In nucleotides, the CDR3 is TGTGCCAGCAGCCTCACCCCGGACAGGGGAGAGACCCAGTACTTC. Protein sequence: CASSLTPDRGETQYF.

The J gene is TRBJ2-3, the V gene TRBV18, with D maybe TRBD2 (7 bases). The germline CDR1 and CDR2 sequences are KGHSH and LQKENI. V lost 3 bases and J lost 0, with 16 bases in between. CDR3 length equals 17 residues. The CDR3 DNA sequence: TGTGCCAGCTCACCCAGATCTGCGGGGGCTAGCACAGATACGCAGTATTTT. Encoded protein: CASSPRSAGASTDTQYF.

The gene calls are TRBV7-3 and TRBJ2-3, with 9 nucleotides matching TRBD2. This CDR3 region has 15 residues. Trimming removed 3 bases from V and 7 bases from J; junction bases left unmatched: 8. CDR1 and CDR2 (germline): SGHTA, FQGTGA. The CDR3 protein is CASSFAGGPTNTQYF. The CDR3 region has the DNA TGTGCCAGCAGCTTCGCGGGGGGGCCGACAAATACGCAGTATTTT.

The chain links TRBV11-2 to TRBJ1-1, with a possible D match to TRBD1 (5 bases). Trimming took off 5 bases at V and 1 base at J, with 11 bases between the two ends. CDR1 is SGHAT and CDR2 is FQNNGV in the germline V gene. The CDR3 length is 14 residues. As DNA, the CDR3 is TGTGCCAGCAGCCCAGTCGGGGGGAACACTGAAGCTTTCTTT. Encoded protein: CASSPVGGNTEAFF. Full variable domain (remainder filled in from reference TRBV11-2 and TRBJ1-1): EAGVAQSPRYKIIEKRQSVAFWCNPISGHATLYWYQQILGQGPKLLIQFQNNGVVDDSQLPKDRFSAERLKGVDSTLKIQPAKLEDSAVYLCASSPVGGNTEAFFGQGTRLTVV.

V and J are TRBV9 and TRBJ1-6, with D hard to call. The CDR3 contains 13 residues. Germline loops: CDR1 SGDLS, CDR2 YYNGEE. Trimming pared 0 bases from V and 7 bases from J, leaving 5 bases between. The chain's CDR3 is CASSVEVNSPLHF. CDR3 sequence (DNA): TGTGCCAGCAGCGTAGAGGTCAATTCACCCCTCCACTTT. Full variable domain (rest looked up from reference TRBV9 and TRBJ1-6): DSGVTQTPKHLITATGQRVTLRCSPRSGDLSVYWYQQSLDQGLQFLIQYYNGEERAKGNILERFSAQQFPDLHSELNLSSLELGDSALYFCASSVEVNSPLHFGNGTRLTVT.

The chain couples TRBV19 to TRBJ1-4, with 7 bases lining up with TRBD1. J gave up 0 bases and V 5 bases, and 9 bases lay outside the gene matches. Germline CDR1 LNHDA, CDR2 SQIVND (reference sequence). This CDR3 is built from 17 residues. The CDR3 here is CASSAPGQSATNEKLFF. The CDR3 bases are TGTGCCAGTAGTGCCCCGGGACAGTCAGCAACTAATGAAAAACTGTTTTTT. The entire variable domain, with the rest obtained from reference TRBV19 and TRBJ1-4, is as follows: DGGITQSPKYLFRKEGQNVTLSCEQNLNHDAMYWYRQDPGQGLRLIYYSQIVNDFQKGDIAEGYSVSREKKESFPLTVTSAQKNPTAFYLCASSAPGQSATNEKLFFGSGTQLSVL.

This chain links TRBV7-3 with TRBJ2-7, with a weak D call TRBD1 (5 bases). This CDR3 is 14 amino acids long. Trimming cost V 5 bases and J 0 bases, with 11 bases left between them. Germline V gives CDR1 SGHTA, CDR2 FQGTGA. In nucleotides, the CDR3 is TGTGCCAGCAGCCCCGACAGCTTCTCCTACGAGCAGTACTTC. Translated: CASSPDSFSYEQYF.

The CDR3 reads CASRAPGTNYGYTF. The CDR3 DNA reads TGTGCCAGCAGAGCCCCGGGGACAAACTATGGCTACACCTTC. This sequence joins TRBV2 and TRBJ1-2; possible D gene TRBD1, 6 bases. V lost 6 bases to trimming and J lost 2 bases, with 13 bases between them. The CDR3 covers 14 residues. CDR1 SNHLY and CDR2 FYNNEI come from the germline V gene.

The CDR3 is CASEPYYGGAYNEQFF. The DNA of the CDR3 is TGTGCTAGTGAGCCTTATTACGGGGGCGCCTACAATGAGCAGTTCTTC. The chain uses TRBV12-5 and TRBJ2-1; D may correspond to TRBD1 or TRBD2 (6 bases each). CDR3 length equals 16 residues. Germline lookup yields CDR1 LGHNT and CDR2 FRNRAP. Deletions cut 7 bases from V and 2 bases from J, with 18 bases between. Complete variable domain (other parts from reference TRBV12-5 and TRBJ2-1): DARVTQTPRHKVTEMGQEVTMRCQPILGHNTVFWYRQTMMQGLELLAYFRNRAPLDDSGMPKDRFSAEMPDATLATLKIQPSEPRDSAVYFCASEPYYGGAYNEQFFGPGTRLTVL.

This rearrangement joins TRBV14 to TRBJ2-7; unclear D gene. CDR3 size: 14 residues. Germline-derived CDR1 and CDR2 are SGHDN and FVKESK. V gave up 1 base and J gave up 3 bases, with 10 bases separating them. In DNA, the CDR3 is TGTGCCAGCAGCCAAGGGGTTTTAGGCTACGAGCAGTACTTC. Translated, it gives CASSQGVLGYEQYF.

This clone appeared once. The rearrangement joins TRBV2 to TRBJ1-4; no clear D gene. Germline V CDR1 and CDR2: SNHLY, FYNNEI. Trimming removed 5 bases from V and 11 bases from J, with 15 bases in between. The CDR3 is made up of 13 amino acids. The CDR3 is CASSPIFSDKLFF. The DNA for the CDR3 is TGTGCCAGCAGTCCGATATTTTCGGACAAACTGTTTTTT.

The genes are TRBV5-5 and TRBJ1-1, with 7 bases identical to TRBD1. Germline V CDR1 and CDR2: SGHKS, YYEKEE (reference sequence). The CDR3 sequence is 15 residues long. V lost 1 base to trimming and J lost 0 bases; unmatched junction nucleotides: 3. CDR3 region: CASSLWGQLNTEAFF. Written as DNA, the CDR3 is TGTGCCAGCAGCTTGTGGGGACAGTTGAACACTGAAGCTTTCTTT.

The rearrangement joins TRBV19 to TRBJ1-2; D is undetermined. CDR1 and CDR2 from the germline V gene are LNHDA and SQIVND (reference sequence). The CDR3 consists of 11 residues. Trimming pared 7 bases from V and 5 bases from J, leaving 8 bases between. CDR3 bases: TGTGCCAGTACAACGGAATATGGCTACACCTTC. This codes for CASTTEYGYTF. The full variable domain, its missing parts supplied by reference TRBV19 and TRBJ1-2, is DGGITQSPKYLFRKEGQNVTLSCEQNLNHDAMYWYRQDPGQGLRLIYYSQIVNDFQKGDIAEGYSVSREKKESFPLTVTSAQKNPTAFYLCASTTEYGYTFGSGTRLTVV.

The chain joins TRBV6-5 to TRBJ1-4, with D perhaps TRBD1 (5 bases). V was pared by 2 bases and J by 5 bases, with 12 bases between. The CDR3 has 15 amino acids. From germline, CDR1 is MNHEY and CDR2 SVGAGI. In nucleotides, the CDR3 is TGTGCCAGCAGTTACGGCTCAGGGCTGAATGAAAAACTGTTTTTT. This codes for CASSYGSGLNEKLFF.

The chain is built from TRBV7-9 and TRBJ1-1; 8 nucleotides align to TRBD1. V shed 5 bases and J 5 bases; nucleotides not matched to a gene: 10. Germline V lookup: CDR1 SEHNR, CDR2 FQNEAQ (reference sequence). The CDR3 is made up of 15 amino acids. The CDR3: CASSPRTGRGTEAFF. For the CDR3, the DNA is TGTGCCAGCAGCCCCCGGACAGGGCGGGGGACTGAAGCTTTCTTT.

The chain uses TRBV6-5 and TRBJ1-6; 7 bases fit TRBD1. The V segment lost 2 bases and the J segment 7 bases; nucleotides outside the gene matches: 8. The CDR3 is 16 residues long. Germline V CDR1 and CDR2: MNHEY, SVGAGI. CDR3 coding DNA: TGTGCCAGCAGTTACGGGCTCTGGACAGGAAATTCACCCCTCCACTTT. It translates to CASSYGLWTGNSPLHF.

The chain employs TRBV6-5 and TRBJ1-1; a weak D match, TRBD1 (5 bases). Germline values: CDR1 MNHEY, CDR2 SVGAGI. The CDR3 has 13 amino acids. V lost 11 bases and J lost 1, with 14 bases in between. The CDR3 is CAAATTGNTEAFF. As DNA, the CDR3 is TGTGCCGCAGCAACCACAGGGAACACTGAAGCTTTCTTT.

In DNA, the CDR3 is TGTGCCACCAGCAGATTATCAGGAAGATCAGAAAAACTGTTTTTT. This encodes CATSRLSGRSEKLFF. The gene calls are TRBV15 and TRBJ1-4, with D unclear. The CDR3 length is 15 residues. Trimming took off 2 bases at V and 8 bases at J, with 15 bases between the two ends. Germline CDR1 reads LNHNV; CDR2 reads YYDKDF (reference sequence).

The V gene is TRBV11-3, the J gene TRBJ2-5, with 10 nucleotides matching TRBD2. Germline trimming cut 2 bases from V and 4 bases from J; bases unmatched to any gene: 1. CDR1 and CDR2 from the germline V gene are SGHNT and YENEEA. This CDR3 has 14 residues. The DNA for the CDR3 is TGTGCCAGCAGCTTAAGCGGGAGGGCAGAGACCCAGTACTTC. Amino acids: CASSLSGRAETQYF. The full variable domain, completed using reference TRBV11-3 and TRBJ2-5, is EAGVVQSPRYKIIEKKQPVAFWCNPISGHNTLYWYLQNLGQGPELLIRYENEEAVDDSQLPKDRFSAERLKGVDSTLKIQPAELGDSAVYLCASSLSGRAETQYFGPGTRLLVL.

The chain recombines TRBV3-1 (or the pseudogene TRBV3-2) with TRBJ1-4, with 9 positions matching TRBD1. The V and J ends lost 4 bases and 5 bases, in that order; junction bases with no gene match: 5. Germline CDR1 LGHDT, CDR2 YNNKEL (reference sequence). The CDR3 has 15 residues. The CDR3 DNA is TGTGCCAGCAGCCCTGGACAGGGGTGGAATGAAAAACTGTTTTTT. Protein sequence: CASSPGQGWNEKLFF.

The chain's CDR3 is CAWSRDRAREAFF. Here the CDR3 DNA reads TGTGCCTGGAGTCGGGACAGGGCGCGTGAAGCTTTCTTT. The rearrangement uses TRBV30 and TRBJ1-1; the match to TRBD1 covers 9 bases. The CDR3 runs to 13 residues. Germline-derived CDR1 and CDR2 are GTSNPN and SVGIG (reference sequence). V was clipped by 2 bases and J by 7 bases; unmatched bases: 5.

Written as DNA, the CDR3 is TGTGCCAGCAGTTTGGACGAGGGCACTGAAGCTTTCTTT. It encodes CASSLDEGTEAFF. The rearrangement links TRBV28 to TRBJ1-1; D not certain. The V and J ends lost 3 bases and 4 bases respectively, with 9 bases between them. CDR3 length: 13 amino acids. Per germline, CDR1 MDHEN and CDR2 SYDVKM. Full variable domain (outside the CDR3, taken from reference TRBV28 and TRBJ1-1): DVKVTQSSRYLVKRTGEKVFLECVQDMDHENMFWYRQDPGLGLRLIYFSYDVKMKEKGDIPEGYSVSREKKERFSLILESASTNQTSMYLCASSLDEGTEAFFGQGTRLTVV.

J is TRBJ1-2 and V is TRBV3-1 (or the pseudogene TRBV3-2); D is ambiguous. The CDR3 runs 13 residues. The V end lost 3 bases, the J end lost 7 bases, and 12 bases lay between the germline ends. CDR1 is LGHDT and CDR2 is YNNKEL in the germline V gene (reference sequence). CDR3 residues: CASSQETLAGYTF. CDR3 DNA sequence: TGTGCCAGCAGCCAGGAGACATTAGCTGGCTACACCTTC.

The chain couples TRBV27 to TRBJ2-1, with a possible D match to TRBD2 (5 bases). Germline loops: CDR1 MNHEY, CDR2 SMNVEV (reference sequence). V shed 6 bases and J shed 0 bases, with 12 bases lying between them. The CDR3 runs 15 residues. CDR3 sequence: CASSPSGSSYNEQFF. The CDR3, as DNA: TGTGCCAGCAGCCCGAGCGGAAGCTCCTACAATGAGCAGTTCTTC.

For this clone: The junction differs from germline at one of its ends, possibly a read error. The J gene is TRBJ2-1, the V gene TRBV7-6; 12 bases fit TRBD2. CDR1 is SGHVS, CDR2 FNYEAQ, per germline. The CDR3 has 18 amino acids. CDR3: CASSLAGLAGGLDNEQFF. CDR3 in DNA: TGTGCCAGCAGCCTAGCGGGGCTAGCGGGAGGGCTGGACAATGAGCAGTTCTTC. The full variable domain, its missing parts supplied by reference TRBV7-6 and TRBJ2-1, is GAGVSQSPRYKVTKRGQDVALRCDPISGHVSLYWYRQALGQGPEFLTYFNYEAQQDKSGLPNDRFSAERPEGSISTLTIQRTEQRDSAMYRCASSLAGLAGGLDNEQFFGPGTRLTVL.

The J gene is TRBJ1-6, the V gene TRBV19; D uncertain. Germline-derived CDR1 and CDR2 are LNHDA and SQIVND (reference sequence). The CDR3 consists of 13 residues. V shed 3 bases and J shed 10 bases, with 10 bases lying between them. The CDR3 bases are TGTGCCAGTAGTATGAGGATAGGATCACCCCTCCACTTT. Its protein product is CASSMRIGSPLHF.

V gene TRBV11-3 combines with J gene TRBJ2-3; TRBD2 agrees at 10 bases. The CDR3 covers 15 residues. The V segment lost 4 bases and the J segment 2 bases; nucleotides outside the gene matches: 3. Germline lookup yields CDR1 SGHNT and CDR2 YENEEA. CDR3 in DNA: TGTGCCAGCAGCTCCGGGACTAGCGACACAGATACGCAGTATTTT. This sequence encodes CASSSGTSDTDTQYF.